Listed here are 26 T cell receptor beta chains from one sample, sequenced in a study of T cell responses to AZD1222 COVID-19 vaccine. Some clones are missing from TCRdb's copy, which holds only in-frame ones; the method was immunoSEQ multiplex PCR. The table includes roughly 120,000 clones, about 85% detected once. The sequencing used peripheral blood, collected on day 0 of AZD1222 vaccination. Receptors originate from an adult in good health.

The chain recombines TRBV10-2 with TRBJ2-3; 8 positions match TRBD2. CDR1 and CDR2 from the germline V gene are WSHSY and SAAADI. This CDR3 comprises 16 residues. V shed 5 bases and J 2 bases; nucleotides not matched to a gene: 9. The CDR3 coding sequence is TGCGCCAGCAGTTCCTCCTTAGCGGGGCTCACAGATACGCAGTATTTT. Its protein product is CASSSSLAGLTDTQYF.

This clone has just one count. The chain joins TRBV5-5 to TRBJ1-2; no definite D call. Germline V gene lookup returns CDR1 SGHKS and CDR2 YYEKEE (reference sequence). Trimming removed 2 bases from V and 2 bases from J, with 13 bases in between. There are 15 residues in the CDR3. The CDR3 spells CASSLKNSGNYGYTF. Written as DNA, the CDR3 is TGTGCCAGCAGCTTAAAGAACTCTGGGAACTATGGCTACACCTTC.

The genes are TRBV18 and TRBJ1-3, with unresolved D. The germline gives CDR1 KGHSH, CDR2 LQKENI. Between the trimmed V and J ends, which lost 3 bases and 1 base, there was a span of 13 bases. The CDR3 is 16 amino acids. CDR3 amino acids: CASSPNHGRSGNTIYF. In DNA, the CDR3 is TGTGCCAGCTCACCCAACCACGGCCGTTCTGGAAACACCATATATTTT.

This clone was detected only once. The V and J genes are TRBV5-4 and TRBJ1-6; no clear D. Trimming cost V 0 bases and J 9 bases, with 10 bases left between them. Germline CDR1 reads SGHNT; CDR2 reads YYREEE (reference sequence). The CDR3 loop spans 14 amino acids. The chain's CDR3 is CASSLDREVSPLHF. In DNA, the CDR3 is TGTGCCAGCAGCTTGGACCGGGAGGTTTCACCCCTCCACTTT.

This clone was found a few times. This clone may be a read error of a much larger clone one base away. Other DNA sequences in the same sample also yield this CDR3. The CDR3 region has the DNA TGTGCCAGTAGTAACGGCTACAATGAGCAGTTCTTC. It codes for CASSNGYNEQFF. The genes are TRBV19 and TRBJ2-1, with D uncertain. Germline V CDR1 and CDR2: LNHDA, SQIVND (reference sequence). The CDR3 is 12 residues long. The germline V and J ends were trimmed by 4 bases and 3 bases, with 4 bases remaining between them.

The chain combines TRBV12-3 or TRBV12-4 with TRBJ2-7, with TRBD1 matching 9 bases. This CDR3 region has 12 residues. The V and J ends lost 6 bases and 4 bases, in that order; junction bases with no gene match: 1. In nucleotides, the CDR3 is TGTGCCAGCAGACAGGGGGCTTACGAGCAGTACTTC. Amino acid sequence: CASRQGAYEQYF.

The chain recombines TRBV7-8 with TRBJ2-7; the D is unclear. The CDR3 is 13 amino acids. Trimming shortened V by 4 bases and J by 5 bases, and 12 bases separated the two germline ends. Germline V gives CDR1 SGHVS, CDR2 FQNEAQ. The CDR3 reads CASSSARVHEQYF. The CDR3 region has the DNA TGTGCCAGCAGCTCGGCCCGGGTCCACGAGCAGTACTTC.

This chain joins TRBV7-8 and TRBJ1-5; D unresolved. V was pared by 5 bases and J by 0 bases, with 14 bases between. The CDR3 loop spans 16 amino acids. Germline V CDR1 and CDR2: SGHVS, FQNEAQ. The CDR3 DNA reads TGTGCCAGCAGCCCCCTCAACGGGTATAGCAATCAGCCCCAGCATTTT. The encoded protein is CASSPLNGYSNQPQHF.

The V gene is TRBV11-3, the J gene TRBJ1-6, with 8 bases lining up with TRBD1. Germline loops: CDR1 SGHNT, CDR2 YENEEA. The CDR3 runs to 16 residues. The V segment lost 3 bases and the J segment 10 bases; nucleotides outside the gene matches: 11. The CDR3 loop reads CASSLGTGAGGSPLHF. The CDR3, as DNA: TGTGCCAGCAGCTTGGGGACAGGCGCGGGGGGATCACCCCTCCACTTT.

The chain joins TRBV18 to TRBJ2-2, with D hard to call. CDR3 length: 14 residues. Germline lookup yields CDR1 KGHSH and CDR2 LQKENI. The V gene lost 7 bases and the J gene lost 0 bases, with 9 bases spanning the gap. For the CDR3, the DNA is TGTGCCAGCTGGTCAGAAACGAACACCGGGGAGCTGTTTTTT. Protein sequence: CASWSETNTGELFF. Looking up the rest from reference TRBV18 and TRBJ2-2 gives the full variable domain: NAGVMQNPRHLVRRRGQEARLRCSPMKGHSHVYWYRQLPEEGLKFMVYLQKENIIDESGMPKERFSAEFPKEGPSILRIQQVVRGDSAAYFCASWSETNTGELFFGEGSRLTVL.

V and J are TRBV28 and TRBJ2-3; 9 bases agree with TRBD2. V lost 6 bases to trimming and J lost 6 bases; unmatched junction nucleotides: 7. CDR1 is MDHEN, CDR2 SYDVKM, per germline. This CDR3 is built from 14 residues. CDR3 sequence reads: CASRRSGGGDTQYF. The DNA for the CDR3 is TGTGCCAGCAGACGTAGCGGGGGTGGGGATACGCAGTATTTT.

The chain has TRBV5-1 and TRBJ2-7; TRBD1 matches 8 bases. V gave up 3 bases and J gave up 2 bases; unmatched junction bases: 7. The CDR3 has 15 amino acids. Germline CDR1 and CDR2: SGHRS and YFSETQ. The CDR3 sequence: CASSSNRDRTYEQYF. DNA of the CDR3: TGCGCCAGCAGCTCCAACCGGGACAGGACCTACGAGCAGTACTTC.

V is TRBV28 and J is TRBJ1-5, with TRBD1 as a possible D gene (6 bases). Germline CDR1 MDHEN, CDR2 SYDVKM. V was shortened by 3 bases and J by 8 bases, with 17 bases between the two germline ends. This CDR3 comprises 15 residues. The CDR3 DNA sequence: TGTGCCAGCAGTTTTCCCACAGGGATTATGGAGCCCCAGCATTTT. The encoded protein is CASSFPTGIMEPQHF.

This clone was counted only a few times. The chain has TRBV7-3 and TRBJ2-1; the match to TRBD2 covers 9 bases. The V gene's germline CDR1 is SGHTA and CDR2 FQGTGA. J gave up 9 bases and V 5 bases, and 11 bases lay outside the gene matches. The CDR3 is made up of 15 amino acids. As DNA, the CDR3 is TGTGCCAGCAGCCCCAAGGCGGGGGGGCCGGGTGAGCAGTTCTTC. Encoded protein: CASSPKAGGPGEQFF.

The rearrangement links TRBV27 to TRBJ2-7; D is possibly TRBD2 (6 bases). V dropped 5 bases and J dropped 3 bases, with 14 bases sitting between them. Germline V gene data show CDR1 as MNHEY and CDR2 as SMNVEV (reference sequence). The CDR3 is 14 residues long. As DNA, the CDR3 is TGTGCCAGCAGTCTCCGCAACGGGGGCTACGAGCAGTACTTC. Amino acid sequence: CASSLRNGGYEQYF.

In DNA form, the CDR3 reads TGTGCCAGCAGTACAGGGGGCACAGATACGCAGTATTTT. Translated, it gives CASSTGGTDTQYF. The chain couples TRBV6-5 to TRBJ2-3, with 7 positions matching TRBD1. V lost 5 bases, J lost 1 base, and 0 bases stayed unmatched. This CDR3 has 13 amino acids. In germline, CDR1 is MNHEY, CDR2 SVGAGI.

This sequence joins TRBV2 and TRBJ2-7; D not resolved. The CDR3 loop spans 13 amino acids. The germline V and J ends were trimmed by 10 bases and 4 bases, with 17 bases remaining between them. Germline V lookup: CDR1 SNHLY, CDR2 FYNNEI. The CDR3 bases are TGTGCCATCGGTGCCGCGGACGCGTACGAGCAGTACTTC. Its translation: CAIGAADAYEQYF.

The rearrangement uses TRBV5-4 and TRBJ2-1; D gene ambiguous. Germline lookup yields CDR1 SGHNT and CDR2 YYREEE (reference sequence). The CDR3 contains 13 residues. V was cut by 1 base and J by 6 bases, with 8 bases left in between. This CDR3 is CASSLSYSNEQFF. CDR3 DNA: TGTGCCAGCAGCTTGAGCTATTCCAATGAGCAGTTCTTC.

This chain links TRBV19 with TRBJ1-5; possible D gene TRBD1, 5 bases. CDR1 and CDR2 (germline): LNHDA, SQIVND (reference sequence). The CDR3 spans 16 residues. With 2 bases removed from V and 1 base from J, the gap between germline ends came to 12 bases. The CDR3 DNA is TGTGCCAGTAGTATAACAGGAAGCCGGAGCAATCAGCCCCAGCATTTT. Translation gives CASSITGSRSNQPQHF.

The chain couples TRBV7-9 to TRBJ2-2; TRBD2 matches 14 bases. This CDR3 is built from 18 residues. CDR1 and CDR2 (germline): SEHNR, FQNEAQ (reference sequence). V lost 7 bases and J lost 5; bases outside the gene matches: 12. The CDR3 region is CASIRTSGGTGGTGELFF. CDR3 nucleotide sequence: TGTGCCAGCATCCGGACTAGCGGGGGGACCGGAGGGACCGGGGAGCTGTTTTTT.

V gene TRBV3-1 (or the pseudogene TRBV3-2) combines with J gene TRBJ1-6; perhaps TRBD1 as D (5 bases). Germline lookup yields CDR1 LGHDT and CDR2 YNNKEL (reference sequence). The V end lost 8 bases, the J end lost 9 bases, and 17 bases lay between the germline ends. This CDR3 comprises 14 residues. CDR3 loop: CASDLGRGSSPLHF. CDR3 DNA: TGTGCCAGCGACCTAGGGAGGGGCAGTTCACCCCTCCACTTT.

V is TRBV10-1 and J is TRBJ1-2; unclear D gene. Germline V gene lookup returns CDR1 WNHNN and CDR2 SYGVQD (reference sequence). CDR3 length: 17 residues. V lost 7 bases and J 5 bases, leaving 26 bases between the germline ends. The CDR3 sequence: CASNRTASTFLWYGYTF. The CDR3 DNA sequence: TGCGCCAGCAACCGGACGGCATCAACCTTTTTATGGTATGGCTACACCTTC.

The CDR3 DNA reads TGTGCCAGCAGCTTAAGGGGGCCCGGGGAGCTGTTTTTT. It yields the protein CASSLRGPGELFF. This sequence joins TRBV5-4 and TRBJ2-2; 7 bases map to TRBD1. This CDR3 has 13 amino acids. V dropped 2 bases and J dropped 6; count of bases not matched to a gene: 1. Germline V lookup: CDR1 SGHNT, CDR2 YYREEE (reference sequence). Filled out from reference TRBV5-4 and TRBJ2-2, the complete variable domain reads ETGVTQSPTHLIKTRGQQVTLRCSSQSGHNTVSWYQQALGQGPQFIFQYYREEENGRGNFPPRFSGLQFPNYSSELNVNALELDDSALYLCASSLRGPGELFFGEGSRLTVL.

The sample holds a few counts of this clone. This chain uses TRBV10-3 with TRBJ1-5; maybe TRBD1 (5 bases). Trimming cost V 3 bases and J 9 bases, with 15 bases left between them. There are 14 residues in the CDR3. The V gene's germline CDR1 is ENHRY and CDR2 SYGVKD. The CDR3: CAISEGQGKGPQHF. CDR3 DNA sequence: TGTGCCATCAGTGAAGGGCAGGGAAAGGGGCCCCAGCATTTT.

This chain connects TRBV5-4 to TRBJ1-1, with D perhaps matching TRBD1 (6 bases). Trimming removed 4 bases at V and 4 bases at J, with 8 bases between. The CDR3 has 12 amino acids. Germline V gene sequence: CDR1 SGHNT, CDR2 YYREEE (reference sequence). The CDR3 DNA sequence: TGTGCCAGCAGCAAACAGGGCACTGAAGCTTTCTTT. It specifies CASSKQGTEAFF.

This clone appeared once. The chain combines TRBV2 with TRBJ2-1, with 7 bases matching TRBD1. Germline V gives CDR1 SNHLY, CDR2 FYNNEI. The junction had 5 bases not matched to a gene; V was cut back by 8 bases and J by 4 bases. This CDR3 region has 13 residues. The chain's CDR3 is CASARQGYNEQFF. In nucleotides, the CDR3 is TGTGCCAGCGCGAGACAGGGATACAATGAGCAGTTCTTC. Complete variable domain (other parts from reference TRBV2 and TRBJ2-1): EPEVTQTPSHQVTQMGQEVILRCVPISNHLYFYWYRQILGQKVEFLVSFYNNEISEKSEIFDDQFSVERPDGSNFTLKIRSTKLEDSAMYFCASARQGYNEQFFGPGTRLTVL.